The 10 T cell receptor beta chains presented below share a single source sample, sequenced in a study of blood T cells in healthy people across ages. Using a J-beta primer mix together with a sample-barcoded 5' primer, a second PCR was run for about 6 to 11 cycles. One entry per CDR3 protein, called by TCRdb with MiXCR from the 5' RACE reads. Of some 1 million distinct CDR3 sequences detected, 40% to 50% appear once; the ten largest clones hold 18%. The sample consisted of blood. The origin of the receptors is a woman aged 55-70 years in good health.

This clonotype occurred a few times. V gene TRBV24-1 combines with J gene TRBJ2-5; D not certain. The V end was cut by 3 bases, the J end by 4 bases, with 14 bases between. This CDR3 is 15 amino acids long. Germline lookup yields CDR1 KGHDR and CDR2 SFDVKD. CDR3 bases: TGTGCCACCAGTGATCCGGGCTGGAGAGCAGAGACCCAGTACTTC. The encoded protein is CATSDPGWRAETQYF.

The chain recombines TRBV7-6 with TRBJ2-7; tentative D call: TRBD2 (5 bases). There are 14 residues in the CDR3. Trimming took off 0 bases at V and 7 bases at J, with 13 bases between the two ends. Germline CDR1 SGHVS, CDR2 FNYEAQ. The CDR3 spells CASSLALARNEQYF. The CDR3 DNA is TGTGCCAGCAGCTTAGCGCTAGCCCGCAATGAGCAGTACTTC. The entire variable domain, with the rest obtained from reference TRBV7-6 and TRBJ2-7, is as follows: GAGVSQSPRYKVTKRGQDVALRCDPISGHVSLYWYRQALGQGPEFLTYFNYEAQQDKSGLPNDRFSAERPEGSISTLTIQRTEQRDSAMYRCASSLALARNEQYFGPGTRLTVT.

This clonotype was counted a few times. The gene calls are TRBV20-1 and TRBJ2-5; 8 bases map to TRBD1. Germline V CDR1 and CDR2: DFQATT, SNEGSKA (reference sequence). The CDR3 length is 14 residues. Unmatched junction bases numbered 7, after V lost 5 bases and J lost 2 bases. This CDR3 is CSAPQGAGQETQYF. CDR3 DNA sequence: TGCAGTGCTCCTCAGGGGGCGGGACAAGAGACCCAGTACTTC.

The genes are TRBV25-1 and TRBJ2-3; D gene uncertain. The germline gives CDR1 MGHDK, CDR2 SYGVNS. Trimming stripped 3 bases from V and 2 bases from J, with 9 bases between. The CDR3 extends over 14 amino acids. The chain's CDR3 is CASSDVGHTDTQYF. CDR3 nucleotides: TGTGCCAGCAGTGATGTGGGCCACACAGATACGCAGTATTTT.

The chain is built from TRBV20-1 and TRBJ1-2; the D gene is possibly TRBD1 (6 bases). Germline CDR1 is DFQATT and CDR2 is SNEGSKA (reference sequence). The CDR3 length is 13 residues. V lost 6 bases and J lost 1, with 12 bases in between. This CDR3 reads CSAEWTDNYGYTF. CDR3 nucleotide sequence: TGCAGTGCCGAATGGACAGATAACTATGGCTACACCTTC.

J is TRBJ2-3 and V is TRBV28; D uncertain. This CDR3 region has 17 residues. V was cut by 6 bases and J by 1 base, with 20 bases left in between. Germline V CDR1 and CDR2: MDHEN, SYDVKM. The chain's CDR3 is CASSAGSLPLGTDTQYF. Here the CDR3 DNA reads TGTGCCAGCAGCGCTGGCTCCCTGCCCCTTGGCACAGATACGCAGTATTTT.

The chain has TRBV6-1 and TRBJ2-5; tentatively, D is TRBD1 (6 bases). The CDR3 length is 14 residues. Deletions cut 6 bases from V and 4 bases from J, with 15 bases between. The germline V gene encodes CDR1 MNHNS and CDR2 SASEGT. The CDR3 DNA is TGTGCCAGCAGCGAACAGGGTCCCGCAGAGACCCAGTACTTC. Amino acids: CASSEQGPAETQYF.

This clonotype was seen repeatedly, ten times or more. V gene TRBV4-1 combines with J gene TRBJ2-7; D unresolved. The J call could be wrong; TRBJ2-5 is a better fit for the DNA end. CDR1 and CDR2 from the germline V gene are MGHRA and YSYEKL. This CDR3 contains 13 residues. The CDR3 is CASSQGALETQYF. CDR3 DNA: TGCGCCAGCAGCCAAGGGGCGCTAGAGACCCAGTACTTC.

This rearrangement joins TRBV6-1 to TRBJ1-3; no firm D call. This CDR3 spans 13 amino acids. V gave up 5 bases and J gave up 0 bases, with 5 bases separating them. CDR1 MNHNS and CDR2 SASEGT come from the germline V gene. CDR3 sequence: CASSQLSGNTIYF. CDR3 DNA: TGTGCCAGCAGTCAACTCTCTGGAAACACCATATATTTT.

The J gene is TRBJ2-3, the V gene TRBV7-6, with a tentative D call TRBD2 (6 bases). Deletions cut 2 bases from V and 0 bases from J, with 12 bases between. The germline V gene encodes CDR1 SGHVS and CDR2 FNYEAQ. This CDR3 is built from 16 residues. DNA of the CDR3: TGTGCCAGCAGCTTAACGGCGGGGCTTAGCACAGATACGCAGTATTTT. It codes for CASSLTAGLSTDTQYF.